This TCR beta chain is from a study of T cells in narcolepsy. Study background: Healthy controls were enrolled alongside patients with narcolepsy type 1 or type 2. Study-wide results and limits: Healthy controls reportedly lacked the autoreactive clonotypes serially found in patients' blood. No autoreactive T cell clone sequences appeared in some memory CD4+ repertoires. Autoreactive HCRT-specific and TRIB2-specific clonotypes were marked in same-patient CSF-versus-blood CD4+ comparisons.

Using immunoSEQ multiplex PCR, the repertoire was profiled, and TCRdb retains in-frame clones only, with some absent. The sample records 30,000 to 40,000 clones, approximately 80% being singletons. As to this clone: Its antigen is still unknown.

Trimming removed 5 bases from V and 0 bases from J, with 8 bases in between. The CDR3 spans 15 residues. CDR1 and CDR2 (germline): MNHNS, SASEGT. The chain has TRBV6-1 and TRBJ1-6; no clear D gene. The receptor was isolated from a human donor in good health. Sequenced: memory (CD45RA-) CD4+ T cells from blood. CDR3 amino acids: CASSLDSSYNSPLHF. Here the CDR3 DNA reads TGTGCCAGCAGTTTGGATAGCTCCTATAATTCACCCCTCCACTTT.